The rows below give T cell receptor beta chains drawn from one sample of a study of T-cell reconstitution after alpha-beta-depleted transplantation in children. In TCRdb, the PCR reads were re-called with MiXCR into one record per CDR3 protein. The sample includes hundreds of thousands of distinct CDR3 sequences, 10% to 15% of them seen just once. The sequenced sample was PBMCs, mostly from graft donor cells, obtained 360 days after TCRalphabeta/CD19-depleted stem cell transplant. The receptors stem from a male patient younger than 18 who had a stem cell transplant for acute myeloid leukemia, so the T cells may come from the graft donor. Each CDR3 is given with its conserved first and last residue. The order of the fields is CDR3 protein, V gene.

cdr3_aa: CAISDSERVSYEQYF
v_call: TRBV10-3

cdr3_aa: CASSFTGTAFKEQYF
v_call: TRBV6-5

cdr3_aa: CASSSRGSWAYEQYF
v_call: TRBV28

cdr3_aa: CSVARTSYNEQFF
v_call: TRBV29-1

cdr3_aa: CASSLQEDIQYF
v_call: TRBV7-8

cdr3_aa: CASSSQQGEHYGYTF
v_call: TRBV7-3

cdr3_aa: CSVEDLWGVGSYNEQFF
v_call: TRBV29-1

cdr3_aa: CAISAGLAGGEGGTQYF
v_call: TRBV10-3

cdr3_aa: CSVAVGTLLSGANVLTF
v_call: TRBV29-1

cdr3_aa: CAWNNGGGDYEQYF
v_call: TRBV30